These T cell receptor beta chains were read from a single sample in a study of blood T cell repertoires in COVID-19. Produced via immunoSEQ multiplex PCR; TCRdb's table is partial and in-frame only. The table shows roughly 380,000 clones, with about 90% occurring only once. The sample consisted of PBMCs or T cells enriched from blood (not recorded which). The origin of the receptors is a young woman who had recovered from COVID-19. Each CDR3 is given with its conserved first and last residue. D genes are given only for firm matches. Only some rows state a clone size, as once, few, many or a class for expanded clones.

V gene	D gene	clone size	J gene	CDR3 protein	CDR3 DNA
TRBV9	TRBD1	.	TRBJ1-3	CASSVAPSPDRPGNTIYF	TGTGCCAGCAGCGTAGCCCCCTCCCCGGACAGGCCTGGAAACACCATATATTTT
TRBV5-1	.	.	TRBJ1-2	CASSLQRGGAGGYTF	TGCGCCAGCAGCTTGCAACGAGGGGGGGCTGGTGGCTACACCTTC
TRBV15	.	.	TRBJ2-7	CATSRDKRQGLYEQYF	TGTGCCACCAGCAGAGACAAAAGACAGGGACTTTACGAGCAGTACTTC
TRBV27	.	.	TRBJ1-5	CASSSGLYNQPQHF	TGTGCCAGCAGTTCGGGACTCTACAATCAGCCCCAGCATTTT
TRBV19	.	once	TRBJ1-5	CASSIFRSNQPQHF	TGTGCCAGTAGTATATTCAGGAGCAATCAGCCCCAGCATTTT
TRBV9	.	.	TRBJ2-1	CASSARHEGVLEQFF	TGTGCCAGCAGCGCCCGACATGAGGGGGTTCTGGAGCAGTTCTTC
TRBV15	.	.	TRBJ2-7	CATSVRGEGIYEQYF	TGTGCCACCAGCGTAAGAGGTGAGGGAATATACGAGCAGTACTTC
TRBV2	.	.	TRBJ1-2	CASSDDSYGYTF	TGTGCCAGCAGTGACGACAGCTATGGCTACACCTTC
TRBV7-8	TRBD2	.	TRBJ2-7	CASSRLLSGGYEQYF	TGTGCCAGCAGCCGATTGTTGTCGGGGGGCTACGAGCAGTACTTC
TRBV2	TRBD1	.	TRBJ1-2	CAIEPKDRRYGYTF	TGTGCCATCGAACCCAAGGACAGGAGGTATGGCTACACCTTC
TRBV7-9	TRBD1	.	TRBJ1-1	CASSATWGQGARNTEAFF	TGTGCCAGCAGCGCTACCTGGGGACAGGGGGCTAGGAACACTGAAGCTTTCTTT
TRBV11-2	TRBD2	.	TRBJ2-7	CASSRYGRGLAGSYEQYF	TGTGCCAGCAGCCGTTACGGAAGAGGACTAGCGGGGTCCTACGAGCAGTACTTC
TRBV28	TRBD1	.	TRBJ1-4	CASSGTVDEKLFF	TGTGCCAGCAGTGGGACAGTGGATGAAAAACTGTTTTTT
TRBV20-1	.	.	TRBJ1-5	CSASQNSNQPQHF	TGCAGTGCTAGTCAGAATAGCAATCAGCCCCAGCATTTT
TRBV5-1	TRBD1	.	TRBJ1-4	CASSSGTANEKLFF	TGCGCCAGCAGCTCGGGGACAGCTAATGAAAAACTGTTTTTT
TRBV2	TRBD1	.	TRBJ2-1	CASRSTGGSYNEQFF	TGTGCCAGCAGGTCGACAGGGGGCTCCTACAATGAGCAGTTCTTC
TRBV23-1	TRBD1	.	TRBJ2-1	CASSQSDRGPYNEQFF	TGCGCCAGCAGTCAATCGGACAGGGGACCCTACAATGAGCAGTTCTTC
TRBV2	.	once	TRBJ1-5	CASSRSGQGQPQHF	TGTGCCAGCTCTAGGTCAGGGCAAGGGCAGCCCCAGCATTTT
TRBV15	.	.	TRBJ1-2	CATSKGGTESGYGYTF	TGTGCCACCAGCAAAGGCGGGACCGAATCCGGCTATGGCTACACCTTC
TRBV29-1	.	.	TRBJ2-2	CSHRENTGELFF	TGCAGCCACAGGGAAAACACCGGGGAGCTGTTTTTT
TRBV2	.	.	TRBJ1-4	CASSERGQLNEKLFF	TGTGCCAGCAGTGAGCGAGGACAACTTAATGAAAAACTGTTTTTT
TRBV19	.	.	TRBJ1-1	CASSRFGQIPLNTEAFF	TGTGCCAGTAGTAGGTTCGGACAGATTCCCTTGAACACTGAAGCTTTCTTT
TRBV9	TRBD2	.	TRBJ2-1	CASSATSGGNWNEQFF	TGTGCCAGCAGCGCCACTAGCGGGGGTAATTGGAATGAGCAGTTCTTC
TRBV12-3/TRBV12-4	TRBD1	.	TRBJ1-2	CASSLQGALGYTF	TGTGCCAGCAGTCTACAGGGGGCGCTGGGCTACACCTTC
TRBV3-1/TRBV3-2	TRBD2	.	TRBJ2-1	CASSAWTGGISSYNEQFF	TGTGCCAGCAGCGCGTGGACGGGGGGGATAAGCTCCTACAATGAGCAGTTCTTC
TRBV5-1	TRBD1	.	TRBJ2-7	CASSWGTEGSYEQYF	TGCGCCAGCAGCTGGGGGACAGAGGGATCCTACGAGCAGTACTTC
TRBV18	.	.	TRBJ2-5	CASSPVGETQYF	TGTGCCAGCTCACCGGTCGGAGAGACCCAGTACTTC